The 22 T cell receptor beta chains below come from one sample, sequenced in a study of blood T cell repertoires in COVID-19. Produced via immunoSEQ multiplex PCR; TCRdb's table is partial and in-frame only. Of 150,000 or so clones listed, 75% to 90% are singletons. What was sequenced was PBMCs or T cells enriched from blood (not recorded which). These receptors were obtained from a woman in her thirties or forties who had been exposed to COVID-19.

The chain joins TRBV6-6 to TRBJ2-4; D is perhaps TRBD1 (6 bases). Trimming pared 5 bases from V and 7 bases from J, leaving 18 bases between. This CDR3 spans 15 amino acids. CDR1 is MNHNY and CDR2 is SVGAGI in the germline V gene (reference sequence). The CDR3 here is CASSPLPGHRNIQYF. For the CDR3, the DNA is TGTGCCAGCAGTCCACTGCCGGGACATCGGAACATTCAGTACTTC.

V and J are TRBV7-9 and TRBJ2-3; D not resolved. The germline gives CDR1 SEHNR, CDR2 FQNEAQ (reference sequence). The CDR3 is 12 residues long. V was cut by 5 bases and J by 0 bases, with 3 bases left in between. The CDR3 here is CASSTSTDTQYF. DNA of the CDR3: TGTGCCAGCAGCACTAGCACAGATACGCAGTATTTT.

The gene calls are TRBV15 and TRBJ1-4, with D hard to call. V gave up 5 bases and J gave up 0 bases, with 10 bases separating them. CDR3 length equals 15 residues. CDR1 is LNHNV and CDR2 is YYDKDF in the germline V gene (reference sequence). The CDR3 reads CATSRSGTTNEKLFF. CDR3 in DNA: TGTGCCACCAGCCGATCCGGGACAACTAATGAAAAACTGTTTTTT. Supplemented by reference TRBV15 and TRBJ1-4, the full variable domain reads DAMVIQNPRYQVTQFGKPVTLSCSQTLNHNVMYWYQQKSSQAPKLLFHYYDKDFNNEADTPDNFQSRRPNTSFCFLDIRSPGLGDTAMYLCATSRSGTTNEKLFFGSGTQLSVL.

V usage is TRBV14 and J usage is TRBJ1-4; D possibly corresponds to TRBD1 (5 bases). Germline CDR1 reads SGHDN; CDR2 reads FVKESK. The CDR3 extends over 17 amino acids. The ends were cut back, 0 bases at V and 2 bases at J, with 13 bases in the middle. The DNA for the CDR3 is TGTGCCAGCAGCCAAGAGTTAACCGGGACTACTAATGAAAAACTGTTTTTT. Translation: CASSQELTGTTNEKLFF.

The gene calls are TRBV12-3 or TRBV12-4 and TRBJ2-3, with D tentatively TRBD2 (5 bases). The CDR3 is 12 residues long. Trimming shortened V by 5 bases and J by 6 bases, and 9 bases separated the two germline ends. For the CDR3, the DNA is TGTGCCAGCAGTGCCAGAGGGGATACGCAGTATTTT. This encodes CASSARGDTQYF.

The chain recombines TRBV11-3 with TRBJ1-1; TRBD1 agrees at 9 bases. Germline V gene lookup returns CDR1 SGHNT and CDR2 YENEEA. CDR3 length equals 13 residues. With V trimmed by 3 bases and J by 6 bases, 2 bases remained unmatched. The CDR3 DNA reads as TGTGCCAGCAGCTTCCGGGACAGGGCTGAAGCTTTCTTT. Protein product: CASSFRDRAEAFF.

This sequence joins TRBV3-1 (or the pseudogene TRBV3-2) and TRBJ2-6; D is possibly TRBD2 (5 bases). V dropped 3 bases and J dropped 0 bases, with 15 bases sitting between them. This CDR3 is 18 amino acids long. The V gene's germline CDR1 is LGHDT and CDR2 YNNKEL (reference sequence). The CDR3 sequence: CASSHQRTGNSGANVLTF. CDR3 nucleotide sequence: TGTGCCAGCAGCCACCAAAGAACCGGGAACTCTGGGGCCAACGTCCTGACTTTC.

This chain joins TRBV29-1 and TRBJ2-3; the match to TRBD2 covers 10 bases. The CDR3 extends over 16 amino acids. The J segment lost 2 bases and the V segment lost 4 bases, leaving 9 bases of the junction unmatched. In germline, CDR1 is SQVTM, CDR2 ANQGSEA. The CDR3 nucleotides read TGCAGCGTTGGGGCTAGCGGGGGCCGGGTCACAGATACGCAGTATTTT. This encodes CSVGASGGRVTDTQYF.

The genes are TRBV5-1 and TRBJ1-2, with no clear D. Germline V gene sequence: CDR1 SGHRS, CDR2 YFSETQ. V gave up 1 base and J gave up 8 bases, with 21 bases separating them. The CDR3 covers 16 residues. CDR3 protein: CASSLSAGRKAEGYTF. CDR3 DNA sequence: TGCGCCAGCAGCTTGTCAGCTGGGCGGAAAGCGGAAGGCTACACCTTC.

This clone has a single count. The chain uses TRBV27 and TRBJ1-2; a weak D match, TRBD1 (6 bases). Trimming pared 4 bases from V and 3 bases from J, leaving 9 bases between. The CDR3 contains 13 residues. Germline V CDR1 and CDR2: MNHEY, SMNVEV (reference sequence). CDR3 nucleotide sequence: TGTGCCAGCAGTTACACAGGGTACTATGGCTACACCTTC. Its protein product is CASSYTGYYGYTF.

The chain is built from TRBV11-3 and TRBJ1-5; D is undetermined. This CDR3 region has 12 residues. V was pared by 10 bases and J by 5 bases, with 12 bases between. Germline-derived CDR1 and CDR2 are SGHNT and YENEEA. CDR3 bases: TGTGCCAATGGAGCAGAATATCAGCCCCAGCATTTT. Amino acids: CANGAEYQPQHF.

This clone has more than one count but fewer than ten. The chain carries TRBV2 and TRBJ2-7; 11 bases agree with TRBD1. With V trimmed by 8 bases and J by 7 bases, 7 bases remained unmatched. Germline CDR1 SNHLY, CDR2 FYNNEI. The CDR3 extends over 13 amino acids. CDR3 nucleotides: TGTGCCAGCCTAGGACAGGGGGCGGGTGAGCAGTACTTC. This codes for CASLGQGAGEQYF.

This clone was found a few times. The chain is built from TRBV2 and TRBJ1-6; D possibly corresponds to TRBD1 (6 bases). The V end was cut by 5 bases, the J end by 2 bases, with 10 bases between. The germline V gene has CDR1 SNHLY and CDR2 FYNNEI. This CDR3 contains 15 residues. CDR3 bases: TGTGCCAGCAGTACAGGGAAGGCCTATAATTCACCCCTCCACTTT. Protein product: CASSTGKAYNSPLHF.

V gene TRBV15 combines with J gene TRBJ1-1; 9 positions match TRBD1. This CDR3 is built from 18 residues. Trimming took 5 bases from V and 1 from J; bases not matched to a gene: 14. Germline CDR1 is LNHNV and CDR2 is YYDKDF (reference sequence). The CDR3 here is CATSPTGTGIGGNTEAFF. Here the CDR3 DNA reads TGTGCCACCAGCCCAACGGGGACAGGGATTGGTGGGAACACTGAAGCTTTCTTT.

About this clone itself: One end of the junction varies from germline; a read error may be responsible. The chain links TRBV4-1 to TRBJ2-1, with 12 bases aligning to TRBD2. Germline CDR1 is MGHRA and CDR2 is YSYEKL. The CDR3 sequence is 18 residues long. As DNA, the CDR3 is TGCGCCAGCGGCCAATCCACCTGGACTAGCGGGAAAGACAATGAGCAGTTCTTC. Amino acid sequence: CASGQSTWTSGKDNEQFF.

This chain links TRBV10-3 with TRBJ2-7; 7 bases match TRBD1. Germline V gives CDR1 ENHRY, CDR2 SYGVKD. This CDR3 comprises 12 residues. With 10 bases clipped from V and 6 bases from J, the junction kept 9 bases outside the gene matches. Here the CDR3 DNA reads TGTGCCACGTCGGGACAGTACTTCGAGCAGTACTTC. This encodes CATSGQYFEQYF.

The chain joins TRBV27 to TRBJ1-1, with a possible D match to TRBD1 (5 bases). In germline, CDR1 is MNHEY, CDR2 SMNVEV (reference sequence). The V gene lost 6 bases and the J gene lost 11 bases, with 22 bases spanning the gap. This CDR3 region has 14 residues. CDR3 bases: TGTGCCAGCAGCCCCCCGGGTTTTCCCAGGGCGGCTTTCTTT. Protein sequence: CASSPPGFPRAAFF.

This chain links TRBV11-2 with TRBJ2-3; the D is unclear. Trimming cost V 1 base and J 2 bases, with 10 bases left between them. The germline CDR1 and CDR2 sequences are SGHAT and FQNNGV. The CDR3 loop spans 15 amino acids. DNA for the CDR3: TGTGCCAGCAGCTTAGTGAACAGATTCACAGATACGCAGTATTTT. Its protein product is CASSLVNRFTDTQYF.

V and J are TRBV13 and TRBJ1-1; tentative D call: TRBD1 (5 bases). The CDR3 consists of 12 residues. Trimming left V 4 bases short and J 11 bases short, with 14 bases between. Germline V lookup: CDR1 PRHDT, CDR2 FYEKMQ (reference sequence). The CDR3: CASSWGGVGAFF. CDR3 nucleotides: TGTGCCAGCAGCTGGGGGGGAGTTGGGGCTTTCTTT.

The chain links TRBV12-3 or TRBV12-4 to TRBJ1-1; tentative D call: TRBD1 (6 bases). The CDR3 extends over 13 amino acids. The germline V and J ends were trimmed by 3 bases and 4 bases, with 9 bases remaining between them. The chain's CDR3 is CASSFSDSTEAFF. As DNA, the CDR3 is TGTGCCAGCAGTTTCTCGGACAGCACTGAAGCTTTCTTT.

The chain links TRBV28 to TRBJ2-7; a possible D gene is TRBD2 (6 bases). Germline loops: CDR1 MDHEN, CDR2 SYDVKM. The CDR3 has 15 amino acids. Trimming took 5 bases from V and 2 from J, leaving 16 bases between them. This CDR3 reads CASSLPGERAYEQYF. The CDR3 DNA is TGTGCCAGCAGTCTGCCGGGGGAGCGGGCCTACGAGCAGTACTTC.

The chain links TRBV5-5 to TRBJ2-7, with 7 bases identical to TRBD1. V lost 0 bases, J lost 3 bases, and 3 bases stayed unmatched. The CDR3 contains 14 residues. Per germline, CDR1 SGHKS and CDR2 YYEKEE (reference sequence). The CDR3 nucleotides read TGTGCCAGCAGCTTGGGACAGGGAAACTACGAGCAGTACTTC. Translating gives CASSLGQGNYEQYF.